This is a list of T cell receptor beta chains from one sample in a study of T cell responses to AZD1222 COVID-19 vaccine. Assay: immunoSEQ multiplex PCR; the TCRdb copy retains only in-frame clones and omits some. This sample carries about 140,000 clones, with about 2.2% going to the ten biggest clones. The sequencing input was peripheral blood. These receptors were collected from an adult in good health. Both conserved end residues are part of each CDR3. The order of the fields is D gene, J gene, V gene, CDR3 protein, CDR3 DNA. A D gene is named only where the DNA matches it firmly.

d_call: .
j_call: TRBJ2-5
v_call: TRBV10-1
cdr3_aa: CASSESREETQYF
cdr3_nt: TGCGCCAGCAGTGAGTCGAGGGAAGAGACCCAGTACTTC

d_call: .
j_call: TRBJ2-7
v_call: TRBV6-1
cdr3_aa: CASSEVGSGEQYF
cdr3_nt: TGTGCCAGCAGTGAAGTTGGGTCCGGCGAGCAGTACTTC

d_call: TRBD1
j_call: TRBJ1-1
v_call: TRBV5-5
cdr3_aa: CASSLPTGGSEAFF
cdr3_nt: TGTGCCAGCAGCTTACCGACAGGGGGCTCTGAAGCTTTCTTT

d_call: .
j_call: TRBJ2-2
v_call: TRBV5-1
cdr3_aa: CASSQTGDEANTGELFF
cdr3_nt: TGCGCCAGCAGCCAAACGGGGGATGAAGCGAACACCGGGGAGCTGTTTTTT

d_call: TRBD1
j_call: TRBJ2-3
v_call: TRBV18
cdr3_aa: CASSPDRAADTQYF
cdr3_nt: TGTGCCAGCTCACCGGACAGGGCGGCAGATACGCAGTATTTT

d_call: TRBD1
j_call: TRBJ2-5
v_call: TRBV28
cdr3_aa: CASRRQGRETQYF
cdr3_nt: TGTGCCAGCAGGCGACAGGGGAGGGAGACCCAGTACTTC

d_call: .
j_call: TRBJ1-5
v_call: TRBV19
cdr3_aa: CASSIQGGNQPQHF
cdr3_nt: TGTGCCAGTAGTATACAGGGTGGCAATCAGCCCCAGCATTTT

d_call: TRBD2
j_call: TRBJ2-1
v_call: TRBV4-3
cdr3_aa: CASSPATSGGADNEQFF
cdr3_nt: TGCGCCAGCAGCCCGGCGACTAGCGGGGGGGCAGATAATGAGCAGTTCTTC

d_call: .
j_call: TRBJ1-1
v_call: TRBV5-1
cdr3_aa: CASSLRPDPLNTEAFF
cdr3_nt: TGCGCCAGCAGCTTGAGGCCAGATCCCTTGAACACTGAAGCTTTCTTT

d_call: .
j_call: TRBJ1-5
v_call: TRBV5-1
cdr3_aa: CASSRQDRLSNQPQHF
cdr3_nt: TGCGCCAGCAGCCGACAGGACAGACTAAGCAATCAGCCCCAGCATTTT

d_call: .
j_call: TRBJ1-2
v_call: TRBV12-3/TRBV12-4
cdr3_aa: CASRLRNYGYTF
cdr3_nt: TGTGCCAGCAGACTGAGGAACTATGGCTACACCTTC

d_call: TRBD1
j_call: TRBJ1-1
v_call: TRBV7-8
cdr3_aa: CASSSRDRDTEAFF
cdr3_nt: TGTGCCAGCAGCAGCCGGGACAGGGACACTGAAGCTTTCTTT

d_call: .
j_call: TRBJ1-1
v_call: TRBV20-1
cdr3_aa: CSASGFYTEAFF
cdr3_nt: TGCAGTGCTAGTGGGTTTTACACTGAAGCTTTCTTT

d_call: .
j_call: TRBJ2-2
v_call: TRBV19
cdr3_aa: CASSIVGGAGELFF
cdr3_nt: TGTGCCAGTAGTATCGTGGGTGGTGCCGGGGAGCTGTTTTTT

d_call: .
j_call: TRBJ1-2
v_call: TRBV10-3
cdr3_aa: CAISESQYDYGYTF
cdr3_nt: TGTGCCATCAGTGAGTCACAGTATGACTATGGCTACACCTTC

d_call: TRBD2
j_call: TRBJ2-1
v_call: TRBV4-1
cdr3_aa: CASSQEASGGQTEQFF
cdr3_nt: TGCGCCAGCAGCCAAGAGGCTAGCGGGGGGCAAACTGAGCAGTTCTTC

d_call: TRBD1
j_call: TRBJ1-2
v_call: TRBV7-2
cdr3_aa: CASSLEDRINYGYTF
cdr3_nt: TGTGCCAGCAGCTTAGAGGACAGGATCAACTATGGCTACACCTTC

d_call: .
j_call: TRBJ1-4
v_call: TRBV5-4
cdr3_aa: CASSPGGEKLFF
cdr3_nt: TGTGCCAGCAGCCCCGGGGGAGAAAAACTGTTTTTT

d_call: .
j_call: TRBJ2-7
v_call: TRBV6-5
cdr3_aa: CATTRQRNYEQYF
cdr3_nt: TGTGCCACCACCCGACAGAGAAACTACGAGCAGTACTTC

d_call: .
j_call: TRBJ1-5
v_call: TRBV4-2
cdr3_aa: CASSQDSQPQHF
cdr3_nt: TGTGCCAGCAGCCAAGATTCCCAGCCCCAGCATTTT

d_call: .
j_call: TRBJ1-2
v_call: TRBV6-4
cdr3_aa: CASSPRGQDYGYTF
cdr3_nt: TGTGCCAGCAGTCCAAGGGGTCAGGACTATGGCTACACCTTC

d_call: TRBD2
j_call: TRBJ2-3
v_call: TRBV9
cdr3_aa: CASSAGLGRADTQYF
cdr3_nt: TGTGCCAGCAGCGCCGGACTAGGGAGGGCAGATACGCAGTATTTT

d_call: .
j_call: TRBJ2-7
v_call: TRBV6-6
cdr3_aa: CASSFGLQAYEQYF
cdr3_nt: TGTGCCAGCAGCTTCGGACTACAAGCCTACGAGCAGTACTTC

d_call: TRBD2
j_call: TRBJ2-7
v_call: TRBV19
cdr3_aa: CASSIGLVPYEQYF
cdr3_nt: TGTGCCAGTAGTATTGGACTAGTTCCCTACGAGCAGTACTTC

d_call: .
j_call: TRBJ2-7
v_call: TRBV11-3
cdr3_aa: CASSPGRYEQYF
cdr3_nt: TGTGCCAGCAGCCCGGGGCGGTACGAGCAGTACTTC

d_call: .
j_call: TRBJ2-7
v_call: TRBV5-6
cdr3_aa: CASSLGAGIYEQYF
cdr3_nt: TGTGCCAGCAGCTTGGGGGCAGGGATCTACGAGCAGTACTTC

d_call: .
j_call: TRBJ1-3
v_call: TRBV7-8
cdr3_aa: CASSSYNRGAAGNTIYF
cdr3_nt: TGTGCCAGCAGCTCTTACAATCGGGGGGCAGCTGGAAACACCATATATTTT

d_call: .
j_call: TRBJ1-1
v_call: TRBV7-6
cdr3_aa: CASSLDIYTEAFF
cdr3_nt: TGTGCCAGCAGCTTAGACATTTACACTGAAGCTTTCTTT

d_call: TRBD2
j_call: TRBJ2-7
v_call: TRBV19
cdr3_aa: CASSSGLAGHEQYF
cdr3_nt: TGTGCCAGTAGTTCGGGACTAGCGGGCCACGAGCAGTACTTC

d_call: .
j_call: TRBJ1-1
v_call: TRBV19
cdr3_aa: CASSLSTGEAFF
cdr3_nt: TGTGCCAGTAGTTTATCTACGGGGGAAGCTTTCTTT

d_call: .
j_call: TRBJ2-1
v_call: TRBV6-5
cdr3_aa: CASTPGGANEQFF
cdr3_nt: TGTGCCAGCACCCCCGGGGGCGCGAATGAGCAGTTCTTC

d_call: .
j_call: TRBJ2-5
v_call: TRBV4-1
cdr3_aa: CASSQVVLGAGAFQETQYF
cdr3_nt: TGCGCCAGCAGCCAAGTGGTGTTGGGGGCAGGGGCCTTCCAAGAGACCCAGTACTTC

d_call: TRBD1
j_call: TRBJ1-5
v_call: TRBV30
cdr3_aa: CALGQGGDQPQHF
cdr3_nt: TGTGCCCTCGGACAGGGGGGGGATCAGCCCCAGCATTTT

d_call: TRBD1
j_call: TRBJ2-2
v_call: TRBV18
cdr3_aa: CASSPGTGYGELFF
cdr3_nt: TGTGCCAGCTCACCAGGGACAGGCTACGGGGAGCTGTTTTTT

d_call: .
j_call: TRBJ1-4
v_call: TRBV18
cdr3_aa: CASSPGRGTNEKLFF
cdr3_nt: TGTGCCAGCTCACCCGGACGGGGAACTAATGAAAAACTGTTTTTT

d_call: .
j_call: TRBJ1-3
v_call: TRBV5-1
cdr3_aa: CASSAGTSFSGNTIYF
cdr3_nt: TGCGCCAGCAGCGCCGGGACATCCTTCTCTGGAAACACCATATATTTT

d_call: TRBD1
j_call: TRBJ1-5
v_call: TRBV19
cdr3_aa: CASDRDPSNQPQHF
cdr3_nt: TGTGCCAGTGACAGGGATCCTAGCAATCAGCCCCAGCATTTT

d_call: .
j_call: TRBJ1-1
v_call: TRBV30
cdr3_aa: CAWSRTLESTEAFF
cdr3_nt: TGTGCCTGGAGTAGGACCCTTGAGAGCACTGAAGCTTTCTTT

d_call: .
j_call: TRBJ1-6
v_call: TRBV20-1
cdr3_aa: CSASRLGGTSNSPLHF
cdr3_nt: TGCAGTGCTAGTCGGTTAGGGGGAACGTCAAATTCACCCCTCCACTTT

d_call: .
j_call: TRBJ1-5
v_call: TRBV18
cdr3_aa: CASSPRQERDQPQHF
cdr3_nt: TGTGCCAGCTCACCCAGACAGGAGAGAGATCAGCCCCAGCATTTT

d_call: .
j_call: TRBJ1-3
v_call: TRBV7-2
cdr3_aa: CASRQSSGNTIYF
cdr3_nt: TGTGCCAGCAGACAGAGCTCTGGAAACACCATATATTTT